The rows below give T cell receptor beta chains drawn from one sample of a study of blood T cell repertoires in COVID-19. Data came from immunoSEQ multiplex PCR; TCRdb stores just in-frame clones and leaves some out. The sample contains under 250,000 clones, more than 70% of which appear only once. Sequenced: peripheral blood. The receptors were gathered from a woman between 50 and 59 years old with acute or convalescent COVID-19. Each CDR3 is given with its conserved first and last residue. Each record gives: J gene, clone size, V gene, D gene, CDR3 DNA, CDR3 protein. A D gene is named only where the DNA matches it firmly. The listing skips clone size in some rows; elsewhere it reads once, few, many or a size class.

>TRBJ2-5|-|TRBV30|-
TGTGCCTGGAGTGGGGGCAGGAGGACGGGAGAAACCCAGTACTTC
CAWSGGRRTGETQYF
>TRBJ1-5|-|TRBV12-3/TRBV12-4|-
TGTGCCAGCAGTTTGGCTAGCAATCAGCCCCAGCATTTT
CASSLASNQPQHF
>TRBJ2-3|-|TRBV5-1|-
TGCGCCAGCAGCTTGACGGCTCAGGGAGATACGCAGTATTTT
CASSLTAQGDTQYF
>TRBJ1-5|once|TRBV25-1|TRBD1
TGTGCCAGCAGGGGACAGGGCCCAAAGCGCAATCAGCCCCAGCATTTT
CASRGQGPKRNQPQHF
>TRBJ2-5|-|TRBV12-3/TRBV12-4|TRBD2
TGTGCCAGCAGTTTAGGACTAGCGGCGTACTTC
CASSLGLAAYF
>TRBJ2-5|-|TRBV28|TRBD2
TGTGCCAGCAGTCCTGGAGGGACTAGCTCTTCACAAGAGACCCAGTACTTC
CASSPGGTSSSQETQYF
>TRBJ2-7|few|TRBV6-6|TRBD1
TGTGCCAGCAGGACAGGGGGGCGCTCCTACGAGCAGTACTTC
CASRTGGRSYEQYF
>TRBJ1-1|-|TRBV3-1/TRBV3-2|-
TGTGCCAGCAGTCCCGGGACATTTTCGGAAGCTTTCTTT
CASSPGTFSEAFF
>TRBJ2-7|-|TRBV28|TRBD2
TGTGCCAGCAGGCCGGGACTAGCGGGAGGGAGCTACGAGCAGTACTTC
CASRPGLAGGSYEQYF
>TRBJ2-5|-|TRBV25-1|TRBD1
TGTGCCAGCACCGGGACAGACTTATGGGAGACCCAGTACTTC
CASTGTDLWETQYF
>TRBJ1-1|few|TRBV2|-
TGTGCCAGCAGTGAACTGGGCAGGACACACACTGAAGCTTTCTTT
CASSELGRTHTEAFF
>TRBJ1-5|-|TRBV23-1|TRBD1
TGCGCCAGCAGTCTCCCGGGGGGGGACAGGGAGGACAATCAGCCCCAGCATTTT
CASSLPGGDREDNQPQHF
>TRBJ1-1|-|TRBV5-5|-
TGTGCCAGCAGCAAGGGGTCCCAGAACACTGAAGCTTTCTTT
CASSKGSQNTEAFF
>TRBJ2-1|-|TRBV5-4|-
TGTGCCAGCAGCCCCCGGGGTACGGAGAGTGACAATGAGCAGTTCTTC
CASSPRGTESDNEQFF
>TRBJ2-1|-|TRBV7-6|TRBD2
TGTGCCAGCAGCACCAAAAGACTAGCGGGAGCCGGTGAGCAGTTCTTC
CASSTKRLAGAGEQFF
>TRBJ2-7|-|TRBV5-1|TRBD2
TGCGCCAGCAGTCGGGGACTAGCGGAGGAGCAGTACTTC
CASSRGLAEEQYF
>TRBJ2-2|-|TRBV24-1|TRBD1
TGTGCCACCAGTGATCCACGACCGGGACAGGCGGTCCGAGTGTACACCGGGGAGCTGTTTTTT
CATSDPRPGQAVRVYTGELFF
>TRBJ2-2|few|TRBV28|TRBD2
TGTGCCAGCAGTCTGGGGTCCGCACTAGCGGGAGGGCCATCCGGGGAGCTGTTTTTT
CASSLGSALAGGPSGELFF
>TRBJ2-1|-|TRBV28|-
TGTGCCAGCCAGCGGGTTTACAATGAGCAGTTCTTC
CASQRVYNEQFF
>TRBJ1-5|-|TRBV19|-
TGTGCCAGTAGTGCATTCAGGGGTTCCAATCAGCCCCAGCATTTT
CASSAFRGSNQPQHF
>TRBJ1-1|few|TRBV6-5|-
TGTGCCAGCATCCAAGGACCCTCGGGAACTGAAGCTTTCTTT
CASIQGPSGTEAFF
>TRBJ2-6|-|TRBV25-1|-
TGTGCCAGCAGTGAGCCCCTGGGTGGGGCCTCTGGGGCCAACGTCCTGACTTTC
CASSEPLGGASGANVLTF
>TRBJ2-7|-|TRBV28|-
TGTGCCAGCAGTACCCCCTTGGGTAGCGGAGGTTACGAGCAGTACTTC
CASSTPLGSGGYEQYF
>TRBJ1-2|-|TRBV2|TRBD1
TGTGCCAGCATCTGGGACAGGGGGCTGGGTGACTATGGCTACACCTTC
CASIWDRGLGDYGYTF
>TRBJ1-3|many|TRBV28|-
TGTGCCAGCAGTTTATCAGGGTTGGGAAACACCATATATTTT
CASSLSGLGNTIYF
>TRBJ2-3|-|TRBV6-4|-
TGTGCCAGCAGTGACTCTTACGGGTTTAGCACAGATACGCAGTATTTT
CASSDSYGFSTDTQYF
>TRBJ2-1|-|TRBV28|TRBD1
TGTGCCAGCAGTTTTCCGCCCTGGACAGGGGGCGCGAGGAATGAGCAGTTCTTC
CASSFPPWTGGARNEQFF
>TRBJ1-2|once|TRBV6-6|TRBD1
TGTGCCAGCAGTTACCCCGGGACAGATGATGGCTACACCTTC
CASSYPGTDDGYTF
>TRBJ1-2|-|TRBV4-1|-
TGCGCCAGCAGCGATATACCCGGGACTGACTATGGCTACACCTTC
CASSDIPGTDYGYTF
>TRBJ2-2|-|TRBV7-3|-
TGTGCCAGCAGCCCCCAAGGAGACACCGGGGAGCTGTTTTTT
CASSPQGDTGELFF
>TRBJ1-1|-|TRBV6-5|-
TGTGCCAGCAGAACCGGGCACCGGGGAGGGACTGAAGCTTTCTTT
CASRTGHRGGTEAFF
>TRBJ2-2|-|TRBV14|-
TGTGCCAGCAGCTGGGGAGGAGGGGTCACCGGGGAGCTGTTTTTT
CASSWGGGVTGELFF
>TRBJ2-1|-|TRBV2|TRBD2
TGTGCCAGCAGAGCGGGACTAGGGCATGAGCAGTTCTTC
CASRAGLGHEQFF
>TRBJ1-1|-|TRBV10-3|-
TGTGCCATCAGCGGGGGAGGGAACACTGAAGCTTTCTTT
CAISGGGNTEAFF
>TRBJ1-3|-|TRBV2|-
TGTGCCAGCAGTCCTCAGGGGAACACCATATATTTT
CASSPQGNTIYF
>TRBJ2-1|-|TRBV3-1/TRBV3-2|-
TGTGCCAGCAGCCAAATGTGGGGGCGGATCTCCGGCAATGAGCAGTTCTTC
CASSQMWGRISGNEQFF
>TRBJ2-7|-|TRBV9|-
TGTGCCAGCAGCGTAGCTTGGGGGGATCTTTACGAGCAGTACTTC
CASSVAWGDLYEQYF
>TRBJ2-7|few|TRBV4-1|TRBD2
TGCGCCAGCAGCCACGCTAGCGGGAGGGGTACCTCCTACGAGCAGTACTTC
CASSHASGRGTSYEQYF
>TRBJ1-1|-|TRBV5-1|TRBD1
TGCGCCAGCACCCTGGGACAGATGAACACTGAAGCTTTCTTT
CASTLGQMNTEAFF
>TRBJ2-3|few|TRBV3-1/TRBV3-2|TRBD2
TGTGCCAGCAGCCCACTAGCGGACACAGATACGCAGTATTTT
CASSPLADTDTQYF
>TRBJ1-6|-|TRBV3-1/TRBV3-2|-
TGTGCCAGCAGCTCGCTAGAGCCCTCCTATAATTCACCCCTCCACTTT
CASSSLEPSYNSPLHF
>TRBJ2-5|-|TRBV2|-
TGTGCCAGCAGACCTTCTTTGAGCCAAGAGACCCAGTACTTC
CASRPSLSQETQYF
>TRBJ1-2|-|TRBV9|-
TGTGCCAGCAGTCCACAGGTCGGATCTGGGTATGGCTACACCTTC
CASSPQVGSGYGYTF
>TRBJ1-3|-|TRBV28|TRBD1
TGTGCCAGCAGTTTGTGGGGGACAGCATCAAATTTT
CASSLWGTASNF
>TRBJ1-1|-|TRBV7-2|-
TGTGCCAGCAGCTTAGCAGGAGGGCAGATGAACACTGAAGCTTTCTTT
CASSLAGGQMNTEAFF
>TRBJ1-2|-|TRBV14|-
TGTGCCAGCAGCCAAGATAGGGCCGGGGGTCGCTACACCTTC
CASSQDRAGGRYTF
>TRBJ1-2|once|TRBV19|-
TGTGCCAGTAGCCCTGGGCCGCGCAACTATGGCTACACCTTC
CASSPGPRNYGYTF
>TRBJ1-6|-|TRBV23-1|-
TGCGCCAGACAGGGAAATAATTCACCCCTCCACTTT
CARQGNNSPLHF
>TRBJ2-3|-|TRBV7-6|-
TGTGCCAGCAGCCCCGGGATTGCGGCAGATACGCAGTATTTT
CASSPGIAADTQYF
>TRBJ2-7|-|TRBV27|TRBD2
TGTGCCAGCTGGGGGGGGCTAGCGGGAGGGGAGCAGTACTTC
CASWGGLAGGEQYF
>TRBJ2-3|-|TRBV5-1|TRBD2
TGCGCCAGCAGCTCGACTAGCGGGAGGGCCAGGGATACGCAGTATTTT
CASSSTSGRARDTQYF
>TRBJ2-3|once|TRBV10-1|TRBD1
TGCGCCAGCAGACCGGACAGGGGAGGCACGCAGTATTTT
CASRPDRGGTQYF
>TRBJ2-5|-|TRBV10-1|-
TGCGCCAGCAGTGAGAACAGGTTCATGGAGACCCAGTACTTC
CASSENRFMETQYF
>TRBJ2-5|-|TRBV2|TRBD2
TGTGCCAGCAAGGGGGATAGCGGGAGAGGAGAGACCCAGTACTTC
CASKGDSGRGETQYF